The clone carrying this T cell receptor (beta chain) was counted only a few times. Antigen: not known. Sequencing of cultured CD4+ T cell DNA used the Oncomine TCR Beta short-read assay. TCRdb redid the calling of the PCR reads with MiXCR, one entry per CDR3 protein. The data show approximately 16,000 distinct CDR3 sequences, under 85% seen once. This sample was included in a study of vaccination and CD4 T cells after COVID-19. Overall study: Each enrolled participant received a two-dose regimen of either BNT162b2 or mRNA-1273 vaccine.

Treatment denoted: 10-day PBMC culture with coronavirus spike peptide pools or control peptides (ViraFEST assay). The J segment lost 2 bases and the V segment lost 5 bases, leaving 8 bases of the junction unmatched. This CDR3 has 16 amino acids. Germline assignment: CDR1 MNHEY and CDR2 SMNVEV (reference sequence). V and J are TRBV27 and TRBJ2-3, with TRBD2 identical over 9 bases. This receptor was taken from a human donor who had recovered from COVID-19. The sample consisted of CD4+ T cells from blood, cultured in vitro. CDR3 amino acids: CASSPSTSGSTDTQYF. The CDR3 bases are TGTGCCAGCAGTCCCAGCACTAGCGGGTCCACAGATACGCAGTATTTT.